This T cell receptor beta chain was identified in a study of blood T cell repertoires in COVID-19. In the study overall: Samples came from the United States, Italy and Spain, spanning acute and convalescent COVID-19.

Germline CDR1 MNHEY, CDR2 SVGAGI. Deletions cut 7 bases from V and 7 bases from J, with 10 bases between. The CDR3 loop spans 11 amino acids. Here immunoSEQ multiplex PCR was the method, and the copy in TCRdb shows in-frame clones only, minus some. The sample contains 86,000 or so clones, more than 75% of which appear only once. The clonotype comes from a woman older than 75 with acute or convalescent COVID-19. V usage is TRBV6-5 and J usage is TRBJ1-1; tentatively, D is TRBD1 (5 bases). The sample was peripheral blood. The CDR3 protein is CASTRGGEAFF. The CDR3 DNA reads TGTGCCAGCACCCGGGGGGGTGAAGCTTTCTTT.